The 26 T cell receptor beta chains below were found in one sample sequenced in a study of T and B cells in COVID-19 patients. BIOMED2 TRB-A/B primer pools were used in multiplex TRB PCR. TCRdb passed the multiplex PCR reads through MiXCR, listing each CDR3 protein once. This sample has just over 7,000 distinct CDR3 sequences, with approximately 22% found just once. TRB was amplified from about 250-500 ng of blood genomic DNA. Sequenced input: blood. The receptors here all came from a human donor who had recovered from COVID-19.

This clonotype occurred many times. The chain employs TRBV19 and TRBJ1-2; no clear D. The CDR3 spans 13 residues. Trimming removed 4 bases from V and 0 bases from J, with 6 bases in between. Germline V gives CDR1 LNHDA, CDR2 SQIVND (reference sequence). DNA of the CDR3: TGTGCCAGTAGTAGGGCTACTAACTATGGCTACACCTTC. This translates into CASSRATNYGYTF. Full variable domain (rest looked up from reference TRBV19 and TRBJ1-2): DGGITQSPKYLFRKEGQNVTLSCEQNLNHDAMYWYRQDPGQGLRLIYYSQIVNDFQKGDIAEGYSVSREKKESFPLTVTSAQKNPTAFYLCASSRATNYGYTFGSGTRLTVV.

The sample holds many counts of this clonotype. DNA for the CDR3: TGTGCCAGCGGGAGGATAGGGGCTAACTATGGCTACACCTTC. This codes for CASGRIGANYGYTF. This sequence joins TRBV6-5 and TRBJ1-2, with D perhaps matching TRBD1 (5 bases). The germline V gene has CDR1 MNHEY and CDR2 SVGAGI. The CDR3 sequence is 14 residues long. The V and J ends lost 8 bases and 0 bases respectively, with 13 bases between them.

J is TRBJ2-3 and V is TRBV20-1, with 7 bases lining up with TRBD2. Trimming took 3 bases from V and 5 from J; bases not matched to a gene: 5. Germline V CDR1 and CDR2: DFQATT, SNEGSKA (reference sequence). The CDR3 has 13 amino acids. The DNA of the CDR3 is TGCAGTGCTAGTCCGGGGGGTAAAGATACGCAGTATTTT. Translating gives CSASPGGKDTQYF.

In its sample, this clonotype is medium-sized (0.01 to 0.1%). The rearrangement uses TRBV5-4 and TRBJ2-7; 11 nucleotides line up with TRBD2. CDR1 and CDR2 (germline): SGHNT, YYREEE (reference sequence). With 2 bases clipped from V and 6 bases from J, the junction kept 1 base outside the gene matches. This CDR3 has 13 residues. In nucleotides, the CDR3 is TGTGCCAGCAGCTTCGGACTAGCGGGCGAGCAGTACTTC. Protein product: CASSFGLAGEQYF.

Sample share makes this clonotype medium-sized (0.01 to 0.1%). The chain combines TRBV19 with TRBJ2-5; perhaps TRBD1 as D (6 bases). The CDR3 is made up of 15 amino acids. Germline V gene lookup returns CDR1 LNHDA and CDR2 SQIVND (reference sequence). Trimming removed 4 bases at V and 4 bases at J, with 16 bases between. CDR3 in DNA: TGTGCCAGTAGTAACCCACAGGGCTTTGGAGAGACCCAGTACTTC. It encodes CASSNPQGFGETQYF.

This clonotype qualifies as medium-sized. The chain links TRBV19 to TRBJ2-7; 7 positions match TRBD1. This CDR3 region has 15 residues. Per germline, CDR1 LNHDA and CDR2 SQIVND (reference sequence). Germline trimming cut 5 bases from V and 5 bases from J; bases unmatched to any gene: 12. The CDR3 nucleotides are TGTGCCAGTAGTTTTCCGGGGACAGAAGTCGACGAGCAGTACTTC. Translation gives CASSFPGTEVDEQYF.

V usage is TRBV7-2 and J usage is TRBJ1-1; 8 bases line up with TRBD1. In germline, CDR1 is SGHTA, CDR2 FQGNSA. The CDR3 contains 13 residues. Trimming took 6 bases from V and 5 from J; bases not matched to a gene: 5. The CDR3 here is CASRDGDRTEAFF. CDR3 nucleotides: TGTGCCAGCAGGGACGGGGACAGGACTGAAGCTTTCTTT.

This clonotype has just a few counts. The chain employs TRBV20-1 and TRBJ1-1, with unresolved D. V lost 2 bases to trimming and J lost 7 bases, with 17 bases between them. The CDR3 loop spans 14 amino acids. Germline V CDR1 and CDR2: DFQATT, SNEGSKA (reference sequence). The CDR3 loop is CSARPLPGSLEAFF. DNA for the CDR3: TGCAGTGCTAGACCCCTCCCGGGAAGCCTTGAAGCTTTCTTT.

The chain uses TRBV19 and TRBJ1-4, with 7 positions matching TRBD1. V dropped 3 bases and J dropped 7; count of bases not matched to a gene: 11. The CDR3 length is 16 residues. Germline CDR1 LNHDA, CDR2 SQIVND (reference sequence). This CDR3 reads CASSIETGSRAEKLFF. CDR3 bases: TGTGCCAGTAGTATCGAGACAGGGAGTAGGGCTGAAAAACTGTTTTTT.

This rearrangement joins TRBV12-3 or TRBV12-4 to TRBJ2-1; D possibly matches TRBD1 or TRBD2 (5 bases each). The ends were cut back, 7 bases at V and 7 bases at J, with 14 bases in the middle. The CDR3 totals 13 residues. CDR3: CASIDSTGNEQFF. The DNA for the CDR3 is TGTGCCAGCATAGACAGCACGGGGAATGAGCAGTTCTTC.

In regard to this clonotype: A much larger clone is a single base away; this may be a read error. The chain links TRBV12-3 or TRBV12-4 to TRBJ2-1, with D hard to call. The CDR3 has 13 amino acids. The CDR3 is CASSSTPYNKQFF. The DNA for the CDR3 is TGTGCCAGCAGTAGTACACCCTACAATAAGCAGTTCTTC.

This clonotype was observed a handful of times. The J gene is TRBJ2-4, the V gene TRBV14; D unresolved. The CDR3 covers 13 residues. Germline V lookup: CDR1 SGHDN, CDR2 FVKESK. Between the trimmed V and J ends, which lost 4 bases and 1 base, there was a span of 5 bases. The CDR3, as DNA: TGTGCCAGCAGCCTCGCCGCCAAAAACATTCAGTACTTC. Translation: CASSLAAKNIQYF.

With respect to this clonotype: The junction differs from germline at one of its ends, possibly a read error. The rearrangement links TRBV6-5 to TRBJ1-1, with D tentatively TRBD1 (5 bases). The germline gives CDR1 MNHEY, CDR2 SVGAGI. The CDR3 sequence is 15 residues long. The CDR3 DNA follows: TGTGCCATCAGTGACCGGGGGGGGTTAAACACTGAAGCTTTCTTT. Translating gives CAISDRGGLNTEAFF.

This clonotype was counted between two and nine times. This chain uses TRBV12-3 or TRBV12-4 with TRBJ2-2; D is perhaps TRBD1 (5 bases). CDR3 length: 16 amino acids. Trimming removed 6 bases from V and 2 bases from J, with 16 bases in between. The DNA of the CDR3 is TGTGCCAGCAGCCCCAGGGTGGGGCGTAACACCGGGGAGCTGTTTTTT. It yields the protein CASSPRVGRNTGELFF.

The V and J genes are TRBV12-3 or TRBV12-4 and TRBJ2-3; either TRBD1 or TRBD2 may supply D (6 bases each). V was trimmed by 2 bases and J by 1 base, leaving 13 bases between them. This CDR3 contains 16 residues. CDR3 residues: CASSLRGGPRTDTQYF. The CDR3 DNA follows: TGTGCCAGCAGTTTAAGAGGGGGGCCCCGCACAGATACGCAGTATTTT.

This clonotype was counted between two and nine times. The rearrangement joins TRBV5-1 to TRBJ2-5, with 11 bases that match TRBD2. Germline trimming cut 0 bases from V and 6 bases from J; bases unmatched to any gene: 10. The CDR3 runs to 17 residues. Germline V gene lookup returns CDR1 SGHRS and CDR2 YFSETQ. The CDR3 sequence is CASSLDSGGASIKTQYF. The CDR3 nucleotides read TGCGCCAGCAGCTTGGATAGCGGGGGGGCCAGTATCAAGACCCAGTACTTC. Full variable domain (remainder filled in from reference TRBV5-1 and TRBJ2-5): KAGVTQTPRYLIKTRGQQVTLSCSPISGHRSVSWYQQTPGQGLQFLFEYFSETQRNKGNFPGRFSGRQFSNSRSEMNVSTLELGDSALYLCASSLDSGGASIKTQYFGPGTRLLVL.

The sample holds many counts of this clonotype. J is TRBJ1-5 and V is TRBV6-1; D may be TRBD1 (6 bases). Between the trimmed V and J ends, which lost 4 bases and 4 bases, there was a span of 17 bases. CDR1 MNHNS and CDR2 SASEGT come from the germline V gene. CDR3 length: 16 residues. CDR3 DNA: TGTGCCAGCAGTGCCCCCGGACACAGGGAAAATCAGCCCCAGCATTTT. Translation gives CASSAPGHRENQPQHF.

This clonotype was counted between two and nine times. The V gene is TRBV18, the J gene TRBJ1-2; the D gene is possibly TRBD1 (5 bases). Germline V CDR1 and CDR2: KGHSH, LQKENI. Trimming cost V 6 bases and J 7 bases, with 15 bases left between them. The CDR3 length is 13 residues. The CDR3 here is CASSSAGSSGYTF. CDR3 sequence (DNA): TGTGCCAGCTCCTCGGCAGGGTCTAGTGGCTACACCTTC.

In its sample, this clonotype was seen a few times. V gene TRBV5-1 combines with J gene TRBJ2-7; 11 positions agree with TRBD2. Per the germline V gene, CDR1 is SGHRS and CDR2 is YFSETQ. J was trimmed by 4 bases and V by 0 bases; bases with no gene match: 3. The CDR3 loop spans 15 amino acids. The chain's CDR3 is CASSLGLAGNYEQYF. CDR3 nucleotide sequence: TGCGCCAGCAGCTTGGGACTAGCGGGGAATTACGAGCAGTACTTC.

Relative to its sample, this clonotype is medium-sized (0.01 to 0.1%). The CDR3 is CSVPGQGRYGYTF. DNA of the CDR3: TGCAGCGTCCCGGGACAGGGGAGGTATGGCTACACCTTC. This chain joins TRBV29-1 and TRBJ1-2; 10 nucleotides line up with TRBD1. Germline CDR1 reads SQVTM; CDR2 reads ANQGSEA. The CDR3 loop spans 13 amino acids. The V gene end was trimmed by 6 bases and the J gene end by 5 bases; junction bases not matched to a gene: 6.

This chain links TRBV5-1 with TRBJ2-1, with TRBD1 matching 9 bases. CDR3 length: 15 amino acids. The J segment lost 6 bases and the V segment lost 4 bases, leaving 8 bases of the junction unmatched. The germline V gene encodes CDR1 SGHRS and CDR2 YFSETQ. The CDR3 sequence: CASSPQTGGFNEQFF. DNA for the CDR3: TGCGCCAGCAGCCCTCAGACAGGGGGTTTCAATGAGCAGTTCTTC.

A remark on this clonotype: Sequence at one end of the junction differs from germline and may be a read error. The V call is TRBV5-4, the J call TRBJ1-2; the D gene is possibly TRBD1 (5 bases). This CDR3 is 15 amino acids long. Germline CDR1 SGHNT, CDR2 YYREEE (reference sequence). The CDR3 region is CASNPGTQANCGYTF. In DNA form, the CDR3 reads TGCGCCAGCAACCCCGGGACCCAGGCTAACTGTGGCTACACCTTC. Complete variable domain (other parts from reference TRBV5-4 and TRBJ1-2): ETGVTQSPTHLIKTRGQQVTLRCSSQSGHNTVSWYQQALGQGPQFIFQYYREEENGRGNFPPRFSGLQFPNYSSELNVNALELDDSALYLCASNPGTQANCGYTFGSGTRLTVV.

The chain combines TRBV2 with TRBJ2-5, with 11 bases that match TRBD2. The V segment lost 6 bases and the J segment 0 bases; nucleotides outside the gene matches: 6. This CDR3 comprises 16 residues. The germline gives CDR1 SNHLY, CDR2 FYNNEI. This CDR3 reads CASSLLAGANQETQYF. As DNA, the CDR3 is TGTGCCAGCAGCCTACTAGCGGGGGCCAACCAAGAGACCCAGTACTTC.

This chain joins TRBV20-1 and TRBJ1-3; D might be TRBD1 (6 bases). The CDR3 loop spans 14 amino acids. Per germline, CDR1 DFQATT and CDR2 SNEGSKA (reference sequence). V was shortened by 6 bases and J by 0 bases, with 12 bases between the two germline ends. CDR3 sequence (DNA): TGCAGTGCCCAACAGGGACCCTCTGGAAACACCATATATTTT. Translating it yields CSAQQGPSGNTIYF.

This clonotype counts as medium-sized. The chain combines TRBV6-5 with TRBJ2-1; 9 bases align to TRBD1. With 4 bases clipped from V and 0 bases from J, the junction kept 1 base outside the gene matches. This CDR3 has 15 residues. Germline assignment: CDR1 MNHEY and CDR2 SVGAGI. Written as DNA, the CDR3 is TGTGCCAGCAGTTCGACAGGGGGCTCCTACAATGAGCAGTTCTTC. Its protein product is CASSSTGGSYNEQFF.

This clonotype is deemed medium-sized. The genes are TRBV6-6 and TRBJ2-7; D gene unclear. The CDR3 has 12 amino acids. Looked up from germline, CDR1 is MNHNY and CDR2 is SVGAGI (reference sequence). The V end was cut by 4 bases, the J end by 5 bases, with 9 bases between. The CDR3 DNA reads as TGTGCCAGCAGTTCCGATCGTAACGAGCAGTACTTC. Encoded protein: CASSSDRNEQYF.